The 6 T cell receptor beta chains below come from one sample, sequenced in a study of breast tumors, draining lymph nodes, adjacent tissues. Samples came from axillary lymph nodes draining the breast cancer. TCRdb re-called the multiplex PCR reads through MiXCR, storing one row per CDR3 protein. The table lists under 250,000 distinct CDR3 sequences, about 32% of them singletons, with approximately 1.5% in the top ten. The specimen sequenced was axillary lymph node tissue. These receptors originate from a female donor with breast cancer. Some clones in this sample may be carry-over from other donors' samples.

The V gene is TRBV24-1, the J gene TRBJ2-5; 8 bases are shared with TRBD2. V trimming: 7 bases; J trimming: 5 bases; junction bases outside the gene matches: 11. The length of the CDR3 is 15 residues. Germline V gene sequence: CDR1 KGHDR, CDR2 SFDVKD. The CDR3 loop reads CATRPTGTRGETQYF. The CDR3 coding sequence is TGTGCCACCAGACCAACCGGGACTAGAGGGGAGACCCAGTACTTC.

For this clonotype: One end of the junction does not line up with germline, which may come from a read error. The rearrangement joins TRBV3-1 to TRBJ2-5, with D possibly called TRBD1 or TRBD2 (6 bases each). Looked up from germline, CDR1 is LGHDT and CDR2 is YNNKEL (reference sequence). This CDR3 is built from 13 residues. The CDR3 DNA sequence: TGTGCCTGCAGCCAAGGGGGGAAGGAGACCCAGTACTTC. Protein sequence: CACSQGGKETQYF.

The CDR3 coding sequence is TGTGCCAGCAGCCCTGAACTAGCGGACGAGCAGTACTTC. The encoded protein is CASSPELADEQYF. The chain links TRBV11-2 to TRBJ2-7, with 8 bases that match TRBD2. V was pared by 5 bases and J by 5 bases, with 5 bases of the junction left unmatched. The CDR3 totals 13 residues. Germline V gene sequence: CDR1 SGHAT, CDR2 FQNNGV.

This clonotype was seen at least ten times. The chain carries TRBV4-2 and TRBJ2-7; D gene ambiguous. The ends were cut back, 1 base at V and 3 bases at J, with 10 bases in the middle. CDR1 and CDR2 (germline): LGHNA, YNFKEQ. The CDR3 contains 14 residues. This CDR3 is CASSQAVIFYEQYF. The CDR3 DNA reads TGTGCCAGCAGCCAAGCAGTCATATTCTACGAGCAGTACTTC.

This clonotype was seen at least ten times. The V gene is TRBV20-1, the J gene TRBJ2-3; D may be TRBD1 (6 bases). The V and J ends lost 6 bases and 6 bases respectively, with 19 bases between them. The CDR3 has 14 amino acids. In germline, CDR1 is DFQATT, CDR2 SNEGSKA (reference sequence). The CDR3 nucleotides are TGCAGTGCCACCGGGACACCCGTAAGGGATACGCAGTATTTT. This codes for CSATGTPVRDTQYF.

In its sample, this clonotype was seen a few times. A read error may be the cause here, since a much bigger clone is one base away. The chain combines TRBV11-3 with TRBJ2-7; the D is unclear. V was shortened by 2 bases and J by 6 bases, with 11 bases between the two germline ends. Germline-derived CDR1 and CDR2 are SGHNT and YENEEA. The CDR3 spans 13 residues. The CDR3 DNA is TGTGCCAGCAGCTTACTGCCAGACTCCGAGCAGTACTTC. Translating it yields CASSLLPDSEQYF.